One and the same sample provided the 17 T cell receptor beta chains below, sequenced in a study of T cells in Graves' hyperthyroidism and ophthalmopathy. RNA transcripts were the template for amplifying TCR beta CDR3 regions. The TCR CDR3 was amplified in a first-round RT-PCR using the HTBI primer set. From the multiplex PCR reads, TCRdb called clonotypes with MiXCR, one entry per CDR3 protein. The sample lists about 840,000 distinct CDR3 sequences, about two fifths occurring once. What was sequenced was blood. All receptors derive from a man in his late teens or twenties with Graves' hyperthyroidism.

The chain has TRBV2 and TRBJ1-1; D not resolved. CDR1 is SNHLY and CDR2 is FYNNEI in the germline V gene. Trimming cost V 5 bases and J 5 bases, with 18 bases left between them. The CDR3 has 15 amino acids. CDR3 nucleotide sequence: TGTGCCAGCAGTTACTCGATTCCCAGGCCGACTGAAGCTTTCTTT. It encodes CASSYSIPRPTEAFF.

On this clonotype: Since a much larger clone is just one base distant, this may be a read error. The chain recombines TRBV19 with TRBJ1-2; weak D call: TRBD1 (5 bases). CDR3 size: 16 residues. In germline, CDR1 is LNHDA, CDR2 SQIVND (reference sequence). Trimming stripped 11 bases from V and 0 bases from J, with 22 bases between. CDR3 protein: CAYATEDGPTNYGYTF. The CDR3 DNA reads as TGTGCCTATGCGACAGAAGACGGTCCTACTAACTATGGCTACACCTTC.

This clonotype has ten or more counts. The chain carries TRBV20-1 and TRBJ2-3; the match to TRBD1 covers 7 bases. V shed 3 bases, J shed 2 bases, and the junction held 8 bases outside the gene matches. The CDR3 spans 15 residues. Germline-derived CDR1 and CDR2 are DFQATT and SNEGSKA (reference sequence). The CDR3 region is CSASADRPYTDTQYF. The CDR3 DNA follows: TGCAGTGCTAGTGCGGACAGGCCTTACACAGATACGCAGTATTTT.

With regard to this clonotype: The junction does not match germline at one end; this may be a read error. V gene TRBV2 combines with J gene TRBJ2-2; perhaps TRBD2 as D (8 bases). Germline V CDR1 and CDR2: SNHLY, FYNNEI. The length of the CDR3 is 20 residues. CDR3 region: CASSEPTRNSGTAGAGELFF. CDR3 sequence (DNA): TGTGCCAGCAGTGAACCTACACGGAATTCAGGGACAGCGGGAGCCGGCGAGCTGTTTTTT.

The sample holds one count of this clonotype. It may be a read error: a sequence one base away is much more abundant. The rearrangement links TRBV10-3 to TRBJ1-5; the match to TRBD1 covers 12 bases. The length of the CDR3 is 15 residues. The junction had 8 bases not matched to a gene; V was cut back by 3 bases and J by 11 bases. Germline V CDR1 and CDR2: ENHRY, SYGVKD. CDR3 nucleotide sequence: TGTGCCATCAGTGATTCCGGGACAGGGGGCAAGGCCCAGCATTTT. This gives the protein CAISDSGTGGKAQHF.

This rearrangement joins TRBV7-2 to TRBJ2-7; 11 bases match TRBD1. V trimming: 8 bases; J trimming: 5 bases; junction bases outside the gene matches: 5. Germline V gene data show CDR1 as SGHTA and CDR2 as FQGNSA. The CDR3 totals 13 residues. CDR3 amino acids: CASWTGGENEQYF. The CDR3, as DNA: TGTGCCAGCTGGACAGGGGGCGAAAACGAGCAGTACTTC.

This sequence joins TRBV14 and TRBJ1-1; the D gene is possibly TRBD1 (6 bases). V was clipped by 5 bases and J by 5 bases, with 18 bases between them. Germline V lookup: CDR1 SGHDN, CDR2 FVKESK. The CDR3 is 15 residues long. CDR3 in DNA: TGTGCCAGCAGCTCCGTTGGAGGGGGTAGTACTGAAGCTTTCTTT. This translates into CASSSVGGGSTEAFF.

The V and J genes are TRBV6-5 and TRBJ1-6; D possibly corresponds to TRBD1 (6 bases). V lost 7 bases, J lost 0 bases, and 10 bases lay in between. From germline, CDR1 is MNHEY and CDR2 SVGAGI. The CDR3 length is 15 residues. The CDR3 bases are TGTGCCAGCACCGGACAGAGCTCCTATAATTCACCCCTCCACTTT. Translated, it gives CASTGQSSYNSPLHF.

This clonotype was recorded a few times. V gene TRBV7-2 combines with J gene TRBJ2-7; D perhaps matches TRBD2 (6 bases). The V end was cut by 5 bases, the J end by 1 base, with 18 bases between. Germline CDR1 SGHTA, CDR2 FQGNSA. This CDR3 comprises 16 residues. In DNA form, the CDR3 reads TGTGCCAGCAGCCGACCCCCACGGGGGAGGTCCTACGAGCAGTACTTC. This codes for CASSRPPRGRSYEQYF.

The chain carries TRBV6-1 and TRBJ1-2, with 7 nucleotides matching TRBD1. The CDR3 loop spans 15 amino acids. The V and J ends lost 4 bases and 4 bases, in that order; junction bases with no gene match: 9. Germline values: CDR1 MNHNS, CDR2 SASEGT. CDR3 DNA sequence: TGTGCCAGCAGTGCAACAGGGGTGCTGCTCTATGGCTACACCTTC. It codes for CASSATGVLLYGYTF.

In this sample, this clonotype turned up many times. As DNA, the CDR3 is TGTGCCAGCAGCTTAGGCGGGAGGGCCTACGAGCAGTACTTC. Its translation is CASSLGGRAYEQYF. The chain carries TRBV7-9 and TRBJ2-7, with 9 bases aligning to TRBD2. This CDR3 region has 14 residues. Germline-derived CDR1 and CDR2 are SEHNR and FQNEAQ (reference sequence). The ends lost 1 base at V and 2 bases at J; junction bases unmatched: 0.

The sample holds many counts of this clonotype. The genes are TRBV12-3 or TRBV12-4 and TRBJ1-6; D might be TRBD1 (5 bases). This CDR3 has 15 residues. With 1 base removed from V and 8 bases from J, the gap between germline ends came to 12 bases. The CDR3 here is CASSLGGGSDSPLHF. In DNA form, the CDR3 reads TGTGCCAGCAGTTTAGGTGGGGGAAGCGATTCACCCCTCCACTTT.

This clonotype was seen a few times. The chain recombines TRBV5-1 with TRBJ2-5; D perhaps matches TRBD1 (5 bases). The CDR3 is made up of 13 amino acids. Germline values: CDR1 SGHRS, CDR2 YFSETQ. V shed 2 bases and J shed 5 bases, with 10 bases lying between them. The CDR3 reads CASSLGVSETQYF. The CDR3 nucleotides are TGCGCCAGCAGCTTAGGGGTTTCCGAGACCCAGTACTTC.

The table lists this clonotype with a count of one. This chain connects TRBV2 to TRBJ1-2, with D possibly TRBD1 on 6 matching bases. V was clipped by 2 bases and J by 5 bases, with 12 bases between them. The CDR3 has 14 amino acids. Germline V CDR1 and CDR2: SNHLY, FYNNEI. The CDR3 is CASSETGQGYGYTF. In DNA form, the CDR3 reads TGTGCCAGCAGTGAAACAGGGCAAGGGTATGGCTACACCTTC.

The J gene is TRBJ2-1, the V gene TRBV2; 7 bases line up with TRBD1. Germline V gene sequence: CDR1 SNHLY, CDR2 FYNNEI. J gave up 16 bases and V 8 bases, and 11 bases lay outside the gene matches. CDR3 length: 11 amino acids. The CDR3 protein is CASGVRDSSFF. The CDR3 DNA reads TGTGCCAGCGGCGTCCGGGACAGCTCTTTCTTC.

This clonotype was counted many times. The CDR3 region has the DNA TGTGCCACCAGCAGAGACCCGGGACAGAAGCTTTATGGCTACACCTTC. It translates to CATSRDPGQKLYGYTF. This chain connects TRBV15 to TRBJ1-2, with 7 bases fitting TRBD1. Per the germline V gene, CDR1 is LNHNV and CDR2 is YYDKDF (reference sequence). J was trimmed by 5 bases and V by 0 bases; bases with no gene match: 9. CDR3 length: 16 amino acids.

A single count supports this clonotype. This CDR3 is CAISDPGQGTETQYF. The CDR3 DNA follows: TGTGCCATCAGTGACCCGGGACAGGGCACAGAGACCCAGTACTTC. The genes are TRBV10-3 and TRBJ2-5, with TRBD1 identical over 9 bases. The ends lost 3 bases at V and 4 bases at J; junction bases unmatched: 6. This CDR3 spans 15 amino acids. CDR1 ENHRY and CDR2 SYGVKD come from the germline V gene.